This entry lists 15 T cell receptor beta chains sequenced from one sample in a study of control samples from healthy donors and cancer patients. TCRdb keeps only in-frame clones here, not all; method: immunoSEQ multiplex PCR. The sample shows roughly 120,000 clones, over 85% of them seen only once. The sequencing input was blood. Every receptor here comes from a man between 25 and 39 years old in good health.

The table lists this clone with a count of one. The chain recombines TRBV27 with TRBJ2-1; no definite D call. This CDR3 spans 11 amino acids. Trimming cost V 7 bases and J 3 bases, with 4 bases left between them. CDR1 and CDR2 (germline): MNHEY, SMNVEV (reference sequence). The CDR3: CASTFYNEQFF. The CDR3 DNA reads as TGTGCCAGCACCTTCTACAATGAGCAGTTCTTC.

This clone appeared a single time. The CDR3 DNA follows: TGCGCCAGCAGCCAAGAGAACGACCCCCCCAAAAACATTCAGTACTTC. Amino acid sequence: CASSQENDPPKNIQYF. This chain connects TRBV4-3 to TRBJ2-4; D is ambiguous. From germline, CDR1 is LGHNA and CDR2 YSLEER. Trimming took off 0 bases at V and 2 bases at J, with 11 bases between the two ends. This CDR3 contains 16 residues.

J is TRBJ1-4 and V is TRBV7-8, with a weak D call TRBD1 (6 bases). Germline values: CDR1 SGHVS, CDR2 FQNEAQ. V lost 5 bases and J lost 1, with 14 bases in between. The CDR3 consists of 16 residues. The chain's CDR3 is CASSDRQRGTNEKLFF. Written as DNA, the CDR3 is TGTGCCAGCAGCGACAGGCAGAGAGGAACTAATGAAAAACTGTTTTTT.

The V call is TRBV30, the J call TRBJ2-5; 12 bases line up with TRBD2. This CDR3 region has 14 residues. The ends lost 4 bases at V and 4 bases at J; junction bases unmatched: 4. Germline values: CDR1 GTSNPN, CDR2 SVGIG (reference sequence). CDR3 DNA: TGTGCCTGGACTAGCGGGGGGGATGCAGAGACCCAGTACTTC. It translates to CAWTSGGDAETQYF.

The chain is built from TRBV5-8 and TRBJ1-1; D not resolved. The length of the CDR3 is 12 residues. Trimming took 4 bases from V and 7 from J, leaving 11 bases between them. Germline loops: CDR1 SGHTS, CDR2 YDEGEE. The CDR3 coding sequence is TGTGCCAGCAGCATCGGTAGCCTTGAAGCTTTCTTT. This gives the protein CASSIGSLEAFF.

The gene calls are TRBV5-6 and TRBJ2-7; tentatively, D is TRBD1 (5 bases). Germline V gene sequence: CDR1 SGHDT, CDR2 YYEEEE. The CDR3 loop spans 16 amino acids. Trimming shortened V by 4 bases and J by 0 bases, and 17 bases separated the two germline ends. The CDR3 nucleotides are TGTGCCAGCAGCATAACCCCCAGGGCAATCTCCTACGAGCAGTACTTC. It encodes CASSITPRAISYEQYF. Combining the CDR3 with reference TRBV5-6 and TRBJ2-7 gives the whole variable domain DAGVTQSPTHLIKTRGQQVTLRCSPKSGHDTVSWYQQALGQGPQFIFQYYEEEERQRGNFPDRFSGHQFPNYSSELNVNALLLGDSALYLCASSITPRAISYEQYFGPGTRLTVT.

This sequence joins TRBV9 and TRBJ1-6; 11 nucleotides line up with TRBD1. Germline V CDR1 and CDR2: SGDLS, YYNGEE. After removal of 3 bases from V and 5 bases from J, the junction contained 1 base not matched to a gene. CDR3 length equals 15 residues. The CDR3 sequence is CASSGTGGNNSPLHF. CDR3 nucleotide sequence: TGTGCCAGCAGCGGGACAGGGGGCAATAATTCACCCCTCCACTTT.

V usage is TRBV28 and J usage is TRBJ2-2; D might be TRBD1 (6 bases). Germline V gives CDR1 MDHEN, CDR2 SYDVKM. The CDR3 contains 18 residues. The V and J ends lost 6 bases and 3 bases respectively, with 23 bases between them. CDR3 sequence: CASSLTGISIPHTGELFF. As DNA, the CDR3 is TGTGCCAGCAGCCTCACAGGGATATCCATCCCCCACACCGGGGAGCTGTTTTTT.

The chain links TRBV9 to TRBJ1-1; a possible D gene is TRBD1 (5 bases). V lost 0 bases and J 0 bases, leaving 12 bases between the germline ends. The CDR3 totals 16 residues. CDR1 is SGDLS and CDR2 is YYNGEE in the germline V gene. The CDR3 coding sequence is TGTGCCAGCAGCGTAGGGGCAGGGCCTATGAACACTGAAGCTTTCTTT. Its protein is CASSVGAGPMNTEAFF.

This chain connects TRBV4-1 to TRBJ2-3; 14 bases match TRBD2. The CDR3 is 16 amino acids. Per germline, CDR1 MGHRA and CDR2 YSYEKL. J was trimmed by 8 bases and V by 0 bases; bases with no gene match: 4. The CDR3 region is CASSQDRLAGGRTQYF. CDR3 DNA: TGCGCCAGCAGCCAAGATAGACTAGCGGGGGGGCGTACGCAGTATTTT.

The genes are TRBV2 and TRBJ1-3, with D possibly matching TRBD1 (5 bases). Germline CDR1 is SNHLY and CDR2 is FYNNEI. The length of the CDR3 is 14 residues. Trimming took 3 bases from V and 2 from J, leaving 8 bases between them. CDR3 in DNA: TGTGCCAGCAGTGAGCCCAGGGCTGGAAACACCATATATTTT. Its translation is CASSEPRAGNTIYF.

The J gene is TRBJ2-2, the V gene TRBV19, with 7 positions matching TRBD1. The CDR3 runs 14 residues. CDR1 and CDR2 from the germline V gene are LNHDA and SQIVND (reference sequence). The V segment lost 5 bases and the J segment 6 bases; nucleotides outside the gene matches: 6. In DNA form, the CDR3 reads TGTGCCAGTAGTGCCCACAGGGGTCCCGGGGAGCTGTTTTTT. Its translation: CASSAHRGPGELFF.

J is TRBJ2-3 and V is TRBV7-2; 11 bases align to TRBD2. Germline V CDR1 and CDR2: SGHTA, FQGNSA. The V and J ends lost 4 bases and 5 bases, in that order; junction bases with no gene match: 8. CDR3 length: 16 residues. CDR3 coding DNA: TGTGCCAGCAGCTCTAGACTAGCGGGGTCGAAAGATACGCAGTATTTT. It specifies CASSSRLAGSKDTQYF.

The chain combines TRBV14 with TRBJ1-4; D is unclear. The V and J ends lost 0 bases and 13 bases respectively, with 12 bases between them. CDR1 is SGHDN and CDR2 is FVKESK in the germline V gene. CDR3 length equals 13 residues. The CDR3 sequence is CASSQDRHTRLFF. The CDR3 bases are TGTGCCAGCAGCCAAGATCGCCACACACGACTGTTTTTT. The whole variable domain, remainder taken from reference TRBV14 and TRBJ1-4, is EAGVTQFPSHSVIEKGQTVTLRCDPISGHDNLYWYRRVMGKEIKFLLHFVKESKQDESGMPNNRFLAERTGGTYSTLKVQPAELEDSGVYFCASSQDRHTRLFFGSGTQLSVL.

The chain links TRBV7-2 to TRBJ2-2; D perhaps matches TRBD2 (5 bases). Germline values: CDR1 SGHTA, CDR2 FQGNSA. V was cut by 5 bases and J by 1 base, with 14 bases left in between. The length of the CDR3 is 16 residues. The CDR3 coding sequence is TGTGCCAGCAGCCCCCCAGGAGGCCTGAACACCGGGGAGCTGTTTTTT. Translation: CASSPPGGLNTGELFF.